Sequencing of this T cell receptor beta chain was carried out in a study of CD8 T cells in ankylosing spondylitis. Generation of TCR beta libraries employed quantitative 5'-RACE incorporating molecular barcodes. Via MiXCR, TCRdb re-called the 5' RACE reads, giving one row per CDR3 protein. This sample has 250,000 to 400,000 distinct CDR3 sequences, with 9.5% to 13% found just once. Germline V lookup: CDR1 DFQATT, CDR2 SNEGSKA (reference sequence). V was pared by 2 bases and J by 3 bases, with 8 bases between. This CDR3 has 14 residues. Ten or more counts support this clonotype. Sample: blood, either unsorted or a sorted T cell fraction (not recorded which). The chain combines TRBV20-1 with TRBJ1-6; the D gene is possibly TRBD1 (6 bases). The sequence was collected from a female donor with ankylosing spondylitis or in good health (not recorded which). The CDR3 loop reads CSARQGNYNSPLHF. The CDR3 nucleotides read TGCAGTGCTAGACAGGGGAACTATAATTCACCCCTCCACTTT.